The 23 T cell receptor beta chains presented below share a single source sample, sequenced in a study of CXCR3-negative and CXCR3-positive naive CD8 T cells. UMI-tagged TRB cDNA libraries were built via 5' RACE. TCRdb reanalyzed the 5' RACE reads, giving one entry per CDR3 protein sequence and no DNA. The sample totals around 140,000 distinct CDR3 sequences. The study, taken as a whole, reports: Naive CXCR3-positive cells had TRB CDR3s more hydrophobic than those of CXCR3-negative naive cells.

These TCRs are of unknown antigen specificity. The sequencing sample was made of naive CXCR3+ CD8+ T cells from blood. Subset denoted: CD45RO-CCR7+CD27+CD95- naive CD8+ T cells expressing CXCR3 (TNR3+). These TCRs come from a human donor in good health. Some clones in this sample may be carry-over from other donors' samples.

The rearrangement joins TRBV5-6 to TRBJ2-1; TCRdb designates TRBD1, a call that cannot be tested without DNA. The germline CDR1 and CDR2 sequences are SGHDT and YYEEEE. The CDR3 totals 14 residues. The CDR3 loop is CASSLNTGIGEQFF.

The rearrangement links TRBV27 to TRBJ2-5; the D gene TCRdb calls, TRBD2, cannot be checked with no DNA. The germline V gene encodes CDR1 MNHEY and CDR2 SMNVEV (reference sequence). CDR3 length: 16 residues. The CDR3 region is CASSFSTSGGEETQYF.

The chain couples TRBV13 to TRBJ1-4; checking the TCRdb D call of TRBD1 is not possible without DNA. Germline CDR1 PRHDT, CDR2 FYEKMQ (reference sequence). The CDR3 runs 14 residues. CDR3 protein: CASSLATGNEKLFF.

The chain's CDR3 is CASSYSMGIPYNEQFF. This chain links TRBV6-5 with TRBJ2-1. This CDR3 has 16 amino acids. Per the germline V gene, CDR1 is MNHEY and CDR2 is SVGAGI.

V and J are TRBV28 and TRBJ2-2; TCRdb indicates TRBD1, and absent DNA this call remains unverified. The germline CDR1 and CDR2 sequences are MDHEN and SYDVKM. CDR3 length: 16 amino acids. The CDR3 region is CASSLEGTMNTGELFF. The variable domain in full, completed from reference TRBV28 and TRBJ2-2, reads DVKVTQSSRYLVKRTGEKVFLECVQDMDHENMFWYRQDPGLGLRLIYFSYDVKMKEKGDIPEGYSVSREKKERFSLILESASTNQTSMYLCASSLEGTMNTGELFFGEGSRLTVL.

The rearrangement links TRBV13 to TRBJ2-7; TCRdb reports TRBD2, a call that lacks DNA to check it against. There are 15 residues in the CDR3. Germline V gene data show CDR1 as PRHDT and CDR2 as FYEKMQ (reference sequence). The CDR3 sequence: CASSPPSGNIYEQYF.

Here the CDR3 reads CASSVRQGAYEQYF. The chain recombines TRBV25-1 with TRBJ2-7; TCRdb gives TRBD1 as the D gene, but with no DNA this cannot be confirmed. Germline V lookup: CDR1 MGHDK, CDR2 SYGVNS. This CDR3 region has 14 residues.

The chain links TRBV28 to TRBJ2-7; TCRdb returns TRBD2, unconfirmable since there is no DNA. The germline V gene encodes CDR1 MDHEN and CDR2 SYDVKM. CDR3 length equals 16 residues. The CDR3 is CASSLWGLAGFYEQYF.

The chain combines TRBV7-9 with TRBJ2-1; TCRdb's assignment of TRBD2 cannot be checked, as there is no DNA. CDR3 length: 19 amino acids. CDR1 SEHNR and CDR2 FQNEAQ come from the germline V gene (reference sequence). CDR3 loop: CASSVPTSGRTGSYNEQFF.

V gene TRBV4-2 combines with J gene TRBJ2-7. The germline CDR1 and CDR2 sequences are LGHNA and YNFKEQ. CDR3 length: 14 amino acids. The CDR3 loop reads CASSQVATNYEQYF.

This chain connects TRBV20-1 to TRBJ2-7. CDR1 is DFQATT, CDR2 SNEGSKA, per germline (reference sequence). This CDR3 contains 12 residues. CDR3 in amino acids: CSAADSSYEQYF.

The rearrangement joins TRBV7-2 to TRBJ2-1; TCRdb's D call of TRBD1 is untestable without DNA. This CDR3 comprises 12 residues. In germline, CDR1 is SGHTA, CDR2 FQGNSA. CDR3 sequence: CASSIPRGEQFF.

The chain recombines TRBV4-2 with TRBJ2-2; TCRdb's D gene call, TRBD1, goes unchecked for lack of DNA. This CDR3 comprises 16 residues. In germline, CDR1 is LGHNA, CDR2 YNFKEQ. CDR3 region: CASSLDRATNTGELFF.

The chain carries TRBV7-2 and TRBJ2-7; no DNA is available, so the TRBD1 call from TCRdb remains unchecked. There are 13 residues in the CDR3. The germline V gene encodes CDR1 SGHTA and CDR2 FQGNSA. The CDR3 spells CASSLAPGDEQYF.

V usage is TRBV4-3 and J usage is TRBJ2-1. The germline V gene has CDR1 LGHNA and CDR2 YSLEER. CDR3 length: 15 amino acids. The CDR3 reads CASSQTRTPYNEQFF.

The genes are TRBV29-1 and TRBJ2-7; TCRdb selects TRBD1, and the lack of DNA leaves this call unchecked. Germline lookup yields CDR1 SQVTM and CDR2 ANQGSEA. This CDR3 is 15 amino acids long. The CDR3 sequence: CSVHLLRQGIVEQYF.

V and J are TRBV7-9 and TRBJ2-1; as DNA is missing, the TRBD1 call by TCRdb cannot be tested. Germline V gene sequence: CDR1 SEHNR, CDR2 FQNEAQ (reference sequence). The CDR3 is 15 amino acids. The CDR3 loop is CASSYPLEGDGEQFF.

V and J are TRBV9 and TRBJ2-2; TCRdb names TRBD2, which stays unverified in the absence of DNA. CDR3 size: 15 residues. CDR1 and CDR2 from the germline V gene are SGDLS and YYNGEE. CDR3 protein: CASSAAGSPTGELFF.

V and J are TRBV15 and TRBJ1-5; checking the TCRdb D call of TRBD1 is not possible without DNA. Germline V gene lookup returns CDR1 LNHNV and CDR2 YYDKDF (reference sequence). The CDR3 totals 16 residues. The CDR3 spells CATSRDGSQGNQPQHF.

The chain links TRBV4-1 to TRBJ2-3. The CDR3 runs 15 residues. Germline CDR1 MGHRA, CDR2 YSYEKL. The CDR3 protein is CASSLSLVTEDTQYF.

CDR3 region: CASTYSGTINEQFF. This chain joins TRBV12-3 or TRBV12-4 and TRBJ2-1; TCRdb designates TRBD1, a call that cannot be tested without DNA. CDR3 length: 14 residues.

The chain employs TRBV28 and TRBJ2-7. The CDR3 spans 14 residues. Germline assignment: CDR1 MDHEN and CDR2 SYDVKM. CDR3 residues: CASSLYQGSYEQYF.

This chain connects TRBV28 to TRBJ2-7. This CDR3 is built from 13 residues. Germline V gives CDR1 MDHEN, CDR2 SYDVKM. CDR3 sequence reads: CASSRQSAYEQYF.